The next 2 T cell receptor beta chains were all read from a single sample in a study of T cell repertoires in cytomegalovirus infection (dated by TCRdb to between 2018 and 2020). The treatment or condition label for this specimen denotes: in vitro stimulation with specific CMV peptide epitopes to enrich CMV-specific T cells. For these TCRs, the target antigens are not known. The sequencer listed for this sample is Illumina HiSeq 1500. TCRdb reworked the public reads: Q25 trimming with fastp, MiXCR clone assembly, productive beta chains retained. Each record represents a unique CDR3 protein, reported with the most common genes and DNA among its rows. The sample table records 700,000 to 850,000 distinct CDR3 sequences; approximately 32% of these occur just once. The ten largest clones capture 9.5% to 15% of the sample. Sample: cultured CD8+ T cells from PBMCs, taken from culture after CMV antigen stimulation. These TCRs come from a human donor in good health (CMV status not recorded). Some clones in this sample may be carry-over from other donors' samples.

This clonotype was counted only a few times. This chain joins TRBV4-3 and TRBJ2-5; tentative D call: TRBD2 (6 bases). Germline V gene lookup returns CDR1 LGHNA and CDR2 YSLEER. V was clipped by 0 bases and J by 7 bases, with 18 bases between them. CDR3 length equals 16 residues. The CDR3 region is CASSQDWGLPGGTQYF. The CDR3 DNA sequence: TGCGCCAGCAGCCAAGATTGGGGACTCCCCGGAGGGACCCAGTACTTC.

In this sample, this clonotype turned up a few times. This chain links TRBV18 with TRBJ1-1; the D is unclear. Germline CDR1 KGHSH, CDR2 LQKENI. The CDR3 spans 13 residues. The ends were cut back, 3 bases at V and 4 bases at J, with 9 bases in the middle. The CDR3 nucleotides are TGTGCCAGCTCACCGTATGGGGTCACTGAAGCTTTCTTT. It encodes CASSPYGVTEAFF.